These T cell receptor beta chains were read from a single sample in a study of molecular identifiers for immune sequencing clone quantification. TCRdb reprocessed the PCR reads with MiXCR, giving one entry per CDR3 protein. The sample has around 460,000 distinct CDR3 sequences; about a fifth are singletons. Material for sequencing was naive CD8+ T cells from blood, with Jurkat cell RNA spiked in. The source of these receptors is a human donor in good health. Some libraries in this study had Jurkat cell RNA spiked in. Both conserved end residues are part of each CDR3. D genes are given only for firm matches.

D gene	CDR3 length	J gene	V gene	CDR3 protein
NA	16	TRBJ2-7	TRBV28	CASSTRQEVNFNEQYF
TRBD2	18	TRBJ2-3	TRBV4-2	CASSQDTASGISTDTQYF
TRBD2	16	TRBJ2-1	TRBV12-3/TRBV12-4	CASTPLGLAGENEQFF
NA	13	TRBJ2-7	TRBV6-2/TRBV6-3	CASSYSGWNEQYF
NA	15	TRBJ2-6	TRBV7-8	CASSMGTSGANVLTF
NA	15	TRBJ1-1	TRBV4-3	CASSQDIGLNTEAFF
NA	12	TRBJ2-7	TRBV25-1	CASSGTQREQYF
NA	15	TRBJ1-5	TRBV6-2/TRBV6-3	CASSYSIRGQQPQHF
NA	14	TRBJ2-7	TRBV12-3/TRBV12-4	CASSPVGSSYEQYF
NA	14	TRBJ2-7	TRBV5-1	CASSSVQASYEQYF
NA	10	TRBJ2-3	TRBV2	CASITDTQYF
TRBD1	17	TRBJ2-7	TRBV4-1	CASSHLPTGQGAWEQYF
NA	14	TRBJ1-1	TRBV2	CASSPGTINTEAFF
NA	13	TRBJ1-2	TRBV28	CASSLSAGYGYTF
NA	13	TRBJ2-2	TRBV4-1	CASSPTQTGELFF
TRBD2	17	TRBJ2-3	TRBV6-4	CASSDERIAGGQDTQYF
NA	14	TRBJ2-7	TRBV2	CASSDGGRSYEQYF
NA	14	TRBJ2-7	TRBV12-5	CASGLGQAGGEQYF
TRBD2	19	TRBJ2-3	TRBV3-1	CASSQIPPGTSGGAHTQYF
TRBD2	16	TRBJ2-7	TRBV28	CASSLRPSSGIYEQYF
NA	13	TRBJ2-4	TRBV19	CASSIADRPHQYF
NA	11	TRBJ2-3	TRBV11-2	CASSDPDTQYF
NA	14	TRBJ2-7	TRBV4-1	CASSQDSGPYEQYF
TRBD2	16	TRBJ2-7	TRBV9	CASSSPVGGVGDEQYF
NA	15	TRBJ2-2	TRBV29-1	CSVEDGDENTGELFF
TRBD2	15	TRBJ2-1	TRBV6-6	CASSYSISGGNEQFF
NA	15	TRBJ1-1	TRBV7-2	CASSYRQEGFAEAFF
NA	13	TRBJ2-7	TRBV20-1	CSARGPTAYEQYF
NA	14	TRBJ2-7	TRBV3-1	CTSSQRELGYEQYF
NA	16	TRBJ2-7	TRBV27	CASSLIWGEASYEQYF
TRBD2	16	TRBJ2-3	TRBV5-4	CASSSGLAGVGDTQYF
NA	15	TRBJ1-4	TRBV9	CASSVEARGNEKLFF
NA	16	TRBJ2-6	TRBV7-2	CASSFRLGSGANVLTF
NA	15	TRBJ1-6	TRBV7-8	CASTLTVPYNSPLHF
NA	16	TRBJ2-6	TRBV6-2/TRBV6-3	CASTRFEASGANVLTF
NA	18	TRBJ1-5	TRBV27	CASSGVGVAGTSNQPQHF
TRBD1	14	TRBJ1-6	TRBV4-3	CASNRGQVHSPPHF
TRBD2	16	TRBJ2-7	TRBV20-1	CSARDKLSGRTYERYF
TRBD2	15	TRBJ2-7	TRBV3-1	CASSRGLAVSYEQYF
NA	15	TRBJ2-1	TRBV3-1	CASSQAFGTNNEQFF
NA	18	TRBJ2-6	TRBV6-2/TRBV6-3	CASNEPGPNLSGANVLTF
TRBD1	13	TRBJ2-7	TRBV30	CAWSRGLSYEQYF
TRBD2	15	TRBJ2-1	TRBV11-2	CASSPQRGLDNEQFF
TRBD1	14	TRBJ2-5	TRBV12-3/TRBV12-4	CASIPGQGPMAQYF
TRBD2	16	TRBJ2-3	TRBV5-6	CASSFFGTSWADTQYF
NA	17	TRBJ2-1	TRBV15	CATSIESSAGNYNEQFF
TRBD2	15	TRBJ2-7	TRBV13	CASSSSGGALGEQYF
NA	13	TRBJ2-3	TRBV7-2	CASSPRQLDTQYF
TRBD1	15	TRBJ2-3	TRBV2	CASSGLDRGTDTQYF
NA	13	TRBJ2-2	TRBV6-5	CASSYSTAGELFF
NA	15	TRBJ2-7	TRBV10-3	CAISETNKGGPEQYF
NA	14	TRBJ1-1	TRBV19	CASTQSRSNTEAFF
TRBD2	17	TRBJ2-5	TRBV9	CASSVGTSGSGGETQYF